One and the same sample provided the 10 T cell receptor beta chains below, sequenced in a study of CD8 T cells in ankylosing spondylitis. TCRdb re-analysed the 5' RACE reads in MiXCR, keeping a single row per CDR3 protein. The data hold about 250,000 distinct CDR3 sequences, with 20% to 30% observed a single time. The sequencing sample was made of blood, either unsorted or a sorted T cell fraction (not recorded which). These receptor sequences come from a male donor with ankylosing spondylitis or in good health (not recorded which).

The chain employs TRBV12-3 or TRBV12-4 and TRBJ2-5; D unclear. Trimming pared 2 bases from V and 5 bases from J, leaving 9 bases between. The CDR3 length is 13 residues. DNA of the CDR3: TGTGCCAGCAGTTTATACAGTGGGGAGACCCAGTACTTC. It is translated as CASSLYSGETQYF.

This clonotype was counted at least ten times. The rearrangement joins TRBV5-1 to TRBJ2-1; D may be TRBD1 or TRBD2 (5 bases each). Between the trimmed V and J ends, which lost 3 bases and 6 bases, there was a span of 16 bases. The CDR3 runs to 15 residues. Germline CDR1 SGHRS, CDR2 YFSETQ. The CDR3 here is CASSSRQGSANEQFF. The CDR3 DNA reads TGCGCCAGCAGCTCCCGGCAGGGTAGCGCCAATGAGCAGTTCTTC. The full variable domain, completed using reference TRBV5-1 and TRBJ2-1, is KAGVTQTPRYLIKTRGQQVTLSCSPISGHRSVSWYQQTPGQGLQFLFEYFSETQRNKGNFPGRFSGRQFSNSRSEMNVSTLELGDSALYLCASSSRQGSANEQFFGPGTRLTVL.

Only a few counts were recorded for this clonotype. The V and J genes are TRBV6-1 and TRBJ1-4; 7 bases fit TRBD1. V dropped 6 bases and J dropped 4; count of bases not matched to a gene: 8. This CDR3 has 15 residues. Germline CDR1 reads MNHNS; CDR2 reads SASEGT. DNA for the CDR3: TGTGCCAGCAGCCCGCCCGGGACAGTTAATGAAAAACTGTTTTTT. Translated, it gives CASSPPGTVNEKLFF.

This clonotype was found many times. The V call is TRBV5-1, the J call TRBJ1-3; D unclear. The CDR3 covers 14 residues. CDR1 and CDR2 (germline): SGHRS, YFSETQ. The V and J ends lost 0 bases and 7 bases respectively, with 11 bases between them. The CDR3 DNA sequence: TGCGCCAGCAGCTTGGACGGCCAGGCCAACACCATATATTTT. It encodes CASSLDGQANTIYF.

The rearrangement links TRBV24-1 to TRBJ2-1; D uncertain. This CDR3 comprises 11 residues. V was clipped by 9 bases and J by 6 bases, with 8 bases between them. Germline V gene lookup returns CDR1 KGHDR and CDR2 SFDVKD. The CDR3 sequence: CATAGPNEQFF. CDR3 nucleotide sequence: TGTGCCACCGCCGGGCCCAATGAGCAGTTCTTC.

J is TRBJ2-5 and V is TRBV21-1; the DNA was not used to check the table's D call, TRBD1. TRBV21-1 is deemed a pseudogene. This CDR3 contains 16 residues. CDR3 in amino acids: CASSKARGRSQETQYF. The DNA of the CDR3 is TGTGCCAGCAGCAAAGCGCGGGGGCGATCACAAGAGACCCAGTACTTC.

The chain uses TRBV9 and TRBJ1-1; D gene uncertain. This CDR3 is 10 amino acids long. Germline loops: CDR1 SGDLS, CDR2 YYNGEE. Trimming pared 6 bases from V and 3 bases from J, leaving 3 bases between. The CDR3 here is CASNHTEAFF. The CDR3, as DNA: TGTGCCAGCAATCACACTGAAGCTTTCTTT.

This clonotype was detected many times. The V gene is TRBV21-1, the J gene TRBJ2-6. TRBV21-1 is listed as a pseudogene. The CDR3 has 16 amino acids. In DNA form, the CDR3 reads TGTGCCAGCACCCAACGGCGGATTTCTGGGGCCAACGTCCTGACTTTC. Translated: CASTQRRISGANVLTF.

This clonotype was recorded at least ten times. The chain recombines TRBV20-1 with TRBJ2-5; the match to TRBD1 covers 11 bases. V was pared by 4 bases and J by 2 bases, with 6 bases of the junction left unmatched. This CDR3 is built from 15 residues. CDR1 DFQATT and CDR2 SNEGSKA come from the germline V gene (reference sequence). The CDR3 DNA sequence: TGCAGTGCTACACTGGGGACAGGGGGACAAGAGACCCAGTACTTC. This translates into CSATLGTGGQETQYF.

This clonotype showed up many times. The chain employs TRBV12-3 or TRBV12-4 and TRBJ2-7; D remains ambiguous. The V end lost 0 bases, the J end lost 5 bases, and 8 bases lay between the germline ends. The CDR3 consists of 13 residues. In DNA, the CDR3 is TGTGCCAGCAGTTTAGCAGGGTCCAACGAGCAGTACTTC. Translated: CASSLAGSNEQYF.